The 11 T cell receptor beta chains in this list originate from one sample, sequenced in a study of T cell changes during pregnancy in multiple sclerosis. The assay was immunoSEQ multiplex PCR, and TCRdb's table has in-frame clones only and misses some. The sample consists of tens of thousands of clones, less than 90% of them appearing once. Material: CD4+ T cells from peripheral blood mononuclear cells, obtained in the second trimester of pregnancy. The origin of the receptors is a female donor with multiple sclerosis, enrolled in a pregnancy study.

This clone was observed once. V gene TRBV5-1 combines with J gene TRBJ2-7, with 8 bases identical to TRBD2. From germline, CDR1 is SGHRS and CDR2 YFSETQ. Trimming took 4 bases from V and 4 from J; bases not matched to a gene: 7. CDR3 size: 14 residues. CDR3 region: CASSPGTSRYEQYF. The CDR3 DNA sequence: TGCGCCAGCAGCCCCGGGACTAGTCGTTACGAGCAGTACTTC.

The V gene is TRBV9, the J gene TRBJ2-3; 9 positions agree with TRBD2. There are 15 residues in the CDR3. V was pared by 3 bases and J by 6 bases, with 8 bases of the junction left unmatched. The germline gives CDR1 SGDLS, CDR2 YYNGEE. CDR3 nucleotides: TGTGCCAGCAGCGAGGAGGGGACTAGCATGGATACGCAGTATTTT. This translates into CASSEEGTSMDTQYF.

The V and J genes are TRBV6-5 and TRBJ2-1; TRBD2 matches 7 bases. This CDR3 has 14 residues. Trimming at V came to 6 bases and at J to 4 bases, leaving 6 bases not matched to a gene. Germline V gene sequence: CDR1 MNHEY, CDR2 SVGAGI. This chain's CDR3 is CASRGSGWYNEQFF. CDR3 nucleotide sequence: TGTGCCAGCAGGGGTAGCGGGTGGTACAATGAGCAGTTCTTC.

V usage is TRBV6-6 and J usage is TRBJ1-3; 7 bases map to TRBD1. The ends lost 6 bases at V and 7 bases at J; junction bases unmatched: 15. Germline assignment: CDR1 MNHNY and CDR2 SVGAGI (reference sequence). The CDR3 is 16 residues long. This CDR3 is CASSSRQGPLSNTIYF. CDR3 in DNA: TGTGCCAGCAGCAGTCGACAGGGACCCCTATCGAACACCATATATTTT.

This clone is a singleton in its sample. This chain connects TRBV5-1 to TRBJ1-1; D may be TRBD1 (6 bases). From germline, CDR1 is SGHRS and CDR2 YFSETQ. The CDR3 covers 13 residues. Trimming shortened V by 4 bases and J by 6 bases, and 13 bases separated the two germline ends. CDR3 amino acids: CASSRGQPPEAFF. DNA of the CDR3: TGCGCCAGCAGCCGGGGACAACCCCCTGAAGCTTTCTTT.

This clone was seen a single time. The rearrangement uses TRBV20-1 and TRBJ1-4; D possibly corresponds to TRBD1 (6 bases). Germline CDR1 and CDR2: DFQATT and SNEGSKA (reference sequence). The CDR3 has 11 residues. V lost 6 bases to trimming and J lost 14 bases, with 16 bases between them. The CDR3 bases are TGCAGTGCGGAAACAGGGTCCGGGCTGTTTTTT. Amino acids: CSAETGSGLFF.

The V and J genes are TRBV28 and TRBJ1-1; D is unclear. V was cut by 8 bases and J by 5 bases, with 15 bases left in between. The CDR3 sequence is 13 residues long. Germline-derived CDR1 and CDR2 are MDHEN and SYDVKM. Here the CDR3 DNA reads TGTGCCAGCGGTAGAATGGGCAGGACTGAAGCTTTCTTT. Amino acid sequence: CASGRMGRTEAFF.

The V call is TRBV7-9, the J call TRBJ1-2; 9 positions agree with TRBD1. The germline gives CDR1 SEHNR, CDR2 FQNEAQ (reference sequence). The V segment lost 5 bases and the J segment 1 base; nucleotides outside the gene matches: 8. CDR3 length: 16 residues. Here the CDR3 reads CASSRDRTGVNYGYTF. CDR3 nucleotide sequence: TGTGCCAGCAGCCGAGACAGGACAGGGGTTAACTATGGCTACACCTTC.

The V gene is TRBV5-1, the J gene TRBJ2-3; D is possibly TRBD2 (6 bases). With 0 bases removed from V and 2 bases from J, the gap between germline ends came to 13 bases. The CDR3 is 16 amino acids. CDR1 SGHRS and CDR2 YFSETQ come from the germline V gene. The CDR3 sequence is CASSLGPRRATDTQYF. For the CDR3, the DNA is TGCGCCAGCAGCTTGGGCCCCCGGAGGGCCACAGATACGCAGTATTTT.

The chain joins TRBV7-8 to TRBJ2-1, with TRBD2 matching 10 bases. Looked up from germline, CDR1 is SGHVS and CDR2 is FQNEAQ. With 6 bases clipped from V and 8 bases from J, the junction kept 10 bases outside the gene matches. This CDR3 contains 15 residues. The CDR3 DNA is TGTGCCAGCAGTCAAAGCGGGAGGGCTCAGGATGAGCAGTTCTTC. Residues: CASSQSGRAQDEQFF.

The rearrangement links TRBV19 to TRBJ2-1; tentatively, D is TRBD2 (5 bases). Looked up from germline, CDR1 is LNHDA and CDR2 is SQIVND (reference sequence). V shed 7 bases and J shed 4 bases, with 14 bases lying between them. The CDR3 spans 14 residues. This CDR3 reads CASTTTGGYNEQFF. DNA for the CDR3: TGTGCCAGTACCACCACGGGCGGGTACAATGAGCAGTTCTTC.